This T cell receptor beta chain was recovered during a study of tumor-infiltrating lymphocytes in primary liver carcinoma. TCR beta cDNA was prepared out of about 530 ng total RNA by means of a constant-region primer. A slightly modified ARM-PCR protocol with three nested multiplex PCR rounds produced these TCR beta libraries. TCRdb reanalysed the multiplex PCR reads using MiXCR and keeps one entry per CDR3 protein. The repertoire consists of 95,000 to 150,000 distinct CDR3 sequences, with under 65% occurring once and the leading ten covering around 8.2%. This clonotype was observed many times. The tissue used was unsorted bulk material of about 20-33 mg. RNA and DNA were co-extracted from it with the AllPrep DNA/RNA mini kit. Source material: liver tumor tissue from sampling region 3. Documented subset: tumor region T3, left-lateral pole. The receptor comes from a woman aged 60-70 years with primary liver carcinoma and hepatitis B virus infection.

DNA of the CDR3: TGTGCCAGCAGCCTTACCGCGGGGACTGAAGCTTTCTTT. Translating it yields CASSLTAGTEAFF. V usage is TRBV14 and J usage is TRBJ1-1; D is unclear. The CDR3 loop spans 13 amino acids. Trimming took off 4 bases at V and 5 bases at J, with 11 bases between the two ends. Germline V CDR1 and CDR2: SGHDN, FVKESK.